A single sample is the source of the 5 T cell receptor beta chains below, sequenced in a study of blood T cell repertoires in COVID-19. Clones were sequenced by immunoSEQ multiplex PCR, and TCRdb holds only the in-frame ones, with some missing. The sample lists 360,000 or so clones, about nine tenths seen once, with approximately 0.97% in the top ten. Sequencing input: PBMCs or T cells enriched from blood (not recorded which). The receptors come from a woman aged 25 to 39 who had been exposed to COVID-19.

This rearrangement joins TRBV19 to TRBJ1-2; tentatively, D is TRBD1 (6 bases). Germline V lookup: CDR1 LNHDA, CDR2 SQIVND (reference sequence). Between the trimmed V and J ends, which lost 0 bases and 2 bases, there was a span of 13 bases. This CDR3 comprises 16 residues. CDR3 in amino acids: CASSIDRRGANYGYTF. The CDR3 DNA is TGTGCCAGTAGTATAGATCGACGGGGGGCGAACTATGGCTACACCTTC. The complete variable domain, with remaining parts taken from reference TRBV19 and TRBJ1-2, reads DGGITQSPKYLFRKEGQNVTLSCEQNLNHDAMYWYRQDPGQGLRLIYYSQIVNDFQKGDIAEGYSVSREKKESFPLTVTSAQKNPTAFYLCASSIDRRGANYGYTFGSGTRLTVV.

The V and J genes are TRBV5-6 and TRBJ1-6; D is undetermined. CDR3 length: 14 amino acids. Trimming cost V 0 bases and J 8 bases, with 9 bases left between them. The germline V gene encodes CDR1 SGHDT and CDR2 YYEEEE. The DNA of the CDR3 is TGTGCCAGCAGCTTGGCCCTCTACGATTCACCCCTCCACTTT. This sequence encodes CASSLALYDSPLHF.

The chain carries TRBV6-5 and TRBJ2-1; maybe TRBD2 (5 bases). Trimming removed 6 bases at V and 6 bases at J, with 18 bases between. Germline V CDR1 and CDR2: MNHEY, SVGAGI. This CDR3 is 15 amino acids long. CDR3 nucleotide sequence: TGTGCCAGCAGCGTAAAGGGAGTTGGCATCAATGAGCAGTTCTTC. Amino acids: CASSVKGVGINEQFF.

The CDR3 is CASSPPTVYAGNTIYF. The CDR3 DNA sequence: TGTGCCAGCAGTCCCCCGACAGTCTATGCTGGAAACACCATATATTTT. The chain joins TRBV28 to TRBJ1-3, with a tentative D call TRBD1 (5 bases). CDR3 size: 16 residues. Trimming removed 5 bases from V and 2 bases from J, with 16 bases in between. Germline V gene data show CDR1 as MDHEN and CDR2 as SYDVKM.

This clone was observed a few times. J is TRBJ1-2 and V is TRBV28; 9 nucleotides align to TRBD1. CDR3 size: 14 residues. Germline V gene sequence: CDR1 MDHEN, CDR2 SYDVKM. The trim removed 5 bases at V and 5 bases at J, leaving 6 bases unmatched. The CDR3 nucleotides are TGTGCCAGCAGTATACTTGACAGGGGGTATGGCTACACCTTC. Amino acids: CASSILDRGYGYTF.